The next 27 T cell receptor beta chains were all read from a single sample in a study of T cell responses to AZD1222 COVID-19 vaccine. Libraries were prepared by immunoSEQ multiplex PCR; TCRdb keeps only in-frame clonotypes and omits some of them. Of about 170,000 clones listed, about nine tenths are singletons. Sequenced material: peripheral blood, taken on day 0 of AZD1222 vaccination. The receptors come from an adult in good health.

The chain recombines TRBV6-5 with TRBJ2-7; maybe TRBD2 (6 bases). The CDR3 spans 13 residues. Trimming left V 6 bases short and J 6 bases short, with 15 bases between. Germline V gene sequence: CDR1 MNHEY, CDR2 SVGAGI. CDR3 sequence: CASRRLETTEQYF. In nucleotides, the CDR3 is TGTGCCAGCAGGAGACTAGAAACAACCGAGCAGTACTTC.

The chain is built from TRBV5-1 and TRBJ1-1; D gene unclear. This CDR3 spans 13 amino acids. The germline CDR1 and CDR2 sequences are SGHRS and YFSETQ. Between the trimmed V and J ends, which lost 2 bases and 4 bases, there was a span of 9 bases. CDR3 loop: CASSFPMATEAFF. The CDR3 DNA reads as TGCGCCAGCAGCTTTCCAATGGCCACTGAAGCTTTCTTT.

This clone was seen once. The V gene is TRBV5-1, the J gene TRBJ2-7; D tentatively reads TRBD1 or TRBD2 (6 bases each). This CDR3 has 15 residues. Trimming cost V 7 bases and J 3 bases, with 20 bases left between them. The V gene's germline CDR1 is SGHRS and CDR2 YFSETQ. The CDR3 spells CASRVGHGGNYEQYF. CDR3 DNA: TGCGCCAGCCGGGTGGGACATGGGGGGAACTACGAGCAGTACTTC.

The chain employs TRBV7-9 and TRBJ1-2, with unresolved D. The CDR3 totals 14 residues. The V gene's germline CDR1 is SEHNR and CDR2 FQNEAQ (reference sequence). With 1 base removed from V and 4 bases from J, the gap between germline ends came to 10 bases. CDR3 protein: CASSLGAQAYGYTF. In nucleotides, the CDR3 is TGTGCCAGCAGCTTAGGTGCCCAGGCCTATGGCTACACCTTC.

The DNA of the CDR3 is TGTGCCTGGAGTGTAGACCAGGTTGGGTACGAGCAGTACTTC. It specifies CAWSVDQVGYEQYF. The genes are TRBV30 and TRBJ2-7, with no clear D. V lost 0 bases and J lost 4, with 13 bases in between. This CDR3 spans 14 amino acids. Germline-derived CDR1 and CDR2 are GTSNPN and SVGIG (reference sequence). Complete variable domain (other parts from reference TRBV30 and TRBJ2-7): SQTIHQWPATLVQPVGSPLSLECTVEGTSNPNLYWYRQAAGRGLQLLFYSVGIGQISSEVPQNLSASRPQDRQFILSSKKLLLSDSGFYLCAWSVDQVGYEQYFGPGTRLTVT.

This CDR3 reads CASSQDQTGSSGNTIYF. CDR3 DNA sequence: TGTGCCAGCAGCCAAGATCAGACGGGAAGCTCTGGAAACACCATATATTTT. V and J are TRBV4-2 and TRBJ1-3, with D hard to call. V shed 0 bases and J shed 0 bases, with 12 bases lying between them. In germline, CDR1 is LGHNA, CDR2 YNFKEQ. CDR3 length: 17 residues.

V gene TRBV24-1 combines with J gene TRBJ2-3; D is unresolved. Germline V CDR1 and CDR2: KGHDR, SFDVKD. CDR3 length: 13 residues. Trimming took off 4 bases at V and 2 bases at J, with 6 bases between the two ends. DNA of the CDR3: TGTGCCACCAGTGAGCGGAACACAGATACGCAGTATTTT. It specifies CATSERNTDTQYF.

This chain links TRBV25-1 with TRBJ1-2, with 8 bases identical to TRBD1. The CDR3 is 14 amino acids. The V gene end was trimmed by 4 bases and the J gene end by 7 bases; junction bases not matched to a gene: 8. Germline CDR1 MGHDK, CDR2 SYGVNS. The CDR3 here is CASSGQGANGGYTF. Here the CDR3 DNA reads TGTGCCAGCAGTGGGCAGGGGGCTAATGGTGGCTACACCTTC.

In this sample, this clone turned up a few times. The chain has TRBV15 and TRBJ2-5; D unresolved. The CDR3 runs to 13 residues. V shed 8 bases and J shed 5 bases, with 15 bases lying between them. In germline, CDR1 is LNHNV, CDR2 YYDKDF (reference sequence). CDR3 bases: TGTGCCACCGCCCTTGGAAAAAGGGAGACCCAGTACTTC. It codes for CATALGKRETQYF.

This chain connects TRBV9 to TRBJ1-2; no firm D call. This CDR3 has 13 amino acids. In germline, CDR1 is SGDLS, CDR2 YYNGEE. Trimming took 2 bases from V and 1 from J, leaving 6 bases between them. The CDR3 here is CASSVASNYGYTF. The DNA for the CDR3 is TGTGCCAGCAGCGTCGCCAGTAACTATGGCTACACCTTC.

This clone occurred once. The rearrangement joins TRBV28 to TRBJ1-1; 8 bases match TRBD1. The CDR3 totals 14 residues. Germline assignment: CDR1 MDHEN and CDR2 SYDVKM. J gave up 1 base and V 6 bases, and 4 bases lay outside the gene matches. The CDR3 region has the DNA TGTGCCAGCAGCTCGACAGGGGAGAACACTGAAGCTTTCTTT. Translated, it gives CASSSTGENTEAFF. Variable domain in full (rest from reference TRBV28 and TRBJ1-1): DVKVTQSSRYLVKRTGEKVFLECVQDMDHENMFWYRQDPGLGLRLIYFSYDVKMKEKGDIPEGYSVSREKKERFSLILESASTNQTSMYLCASSSTGENTEAFFGQGTRLTVV.

This chain uses TRBV4-3 with TRBJ2-1; 9 nucleotides match TRBD2. The V segment lost 1 base and the J segment 3 bases; nucleotides outside the gene matches: 4. This CDR3 is 16 amino acids long. CDR1 and CDR2 (germline): LGHNA, YSLEER. The CDR3 DNA is TGCGCCAGCAGCCAAGGAGCGGGGGGCCTCTACAATGAGCAGTTCTTC. Translated, it gives CASSQGAGGLYNEQFF.

The rearrangement uses TRBV18 and TRBJ2-5, with 13 nucleotides matching TRBD2. Germline V gene sequence: CDR1 KGHSH, CDR2 LQKENI. The CDR3 is made up of 16 amino acids. V trimming: 2 bases; J trimming: 2 bases; junction bases outside the gene matches: 2. The CDR3 protein is CASSPRTSGSQETQYF. For the CDR3, the DNA is TGTGCCAGCTCACCAAGGACTAGCGGGAGTCAAGAGACCCAGTACTTC.

The CDR3 sequence is CASSLDSNQPQHF. DNA of the CDR3: TGTGCCAGCAGCTTGGACAGCAATCAGCCCCAGCATTTT. The chain joins TRBV5-5 to TRBJ1-5; no definite D call. This CDR3 region has 13 residues. The V gene's germline CDR1 is SGHKS and CDR2 YYEKEE (reference sequence). Trimming pared 0 bases from V and 1 base from J, leaving 2 bases between.

As to this clone: Other DNA variants within this sample encode the same CDR3. Written as DNA, the CDR3 is TGCGCCAGCAGCTTGGGGTGGACCTACGAGCAGTACTTC. This codes for CASSLGWTYEQYF. The chain is built from TRBV5-1 and TRBJ2-7; no firm D call. The V gene lost 0 bases and the J gene lost 2 bases, with 6 bases spanning the gap. Germline V lookup: CDR1 SGHRS, CDR2 YFSETQ. The CDR3 length is 13 residues.

This clone was seen once. The rearrangement links TRBV24-1 to TRBJ2-7; a weak D match, TRBD1 (5 bases). V was cut by 0 bases and J by 0 bases, with 17 bases left in between. This CDR3 comprises 18 residues. The V gene's germline CDR1 is KGHDR and CDR2 SFDVKD. CDR3 in amino acids: CATSDLQINDSHSYEQYF. In nucleotides, the CDR3 is TGTGCCACCAGTGATTTGCAAATCAATGACAGCCACTCCTACGAGCAGTACTTC.

The chain links TRBV6-5 to TRBJ2-7; D not resolved. CDR3 length equals 14 residues. V lost 7 bases and J 3 bases, leaving 16 bases between the germline ends. Germline CDR1 is MNHEY and CDR2 is SVGAGI. The CDR3 protein is CASKTRQRVYEQYF. The CDR3 coding sequence is TGTGCCAGCAAGACCCGACAAAGGGTCTACGAGCAGTACTTC.

The rearrangement links TRBV5-1 to TRBJ2-2; 8 bases align to TRBD2. Germline trimming cut 3 bases from V and 6 bases from J; bases unmatched to any gene: 19. Germline V gene lookup returns CDR1 SGHRS and CDR2 YFSETQ. The CDR3 is made up of 19 amino acids. The CDR3 protein is CASSSRADVFLAGAGELFF. CDR3 nucleotide sequence: TGCGCCAGCAGCTCTAGGGCAGACGTTTTCCTAGCGGGTGCCGGGGAGCTGTTTTTT.

The chain is built from TRBV5-1 and TRBJ2-4, with TRBD2 identical over 10 bases. CDR1 and CDR2 (germline): SGHRS, YFSETQ. Trimming removed 1 base from V and 8 bases from J; junction bases left unmatched: 6. The CDR3 has 15 residues. The CDR3 nucleotides are TGCGCCAGCAGCTTGACTAGCGGGGCGGAGGACATTCAGTACTTC. This codes for CASSLTSGAEDIQYF.

The chain combines TRBV27 with TRBJ2-3; 16 bases fit TRBD2. This CDR3 has 19 residues. Germline CDR1 MNHEY, CDR2 SMNVEV (reference sequence). After removal of 6 bases from V and 3 bases from J, the junction contained 12 bases not matched to a gene. This CDR3 is CASSPILGLAGGLTDTQYF. The CDR3 DNA sequence: TGTGCCAGCAGCCCTATTTTGGGACTAGCGGGGGGGCTGACAGATACGCAGTATTTT.

The rearrangement uses TRBV29-1 and TRBJ2-1; 8 bases agree with TRBD2. CDR1 is SQVTM, CDR2 ANQGSEA, per germline. Germline trimming cut 6 bases from V and 8 bases from J; bases unmatched to any gene: 6. There are 12 residues in the CDR3. CDR3 DNA: TGCAGCGTAACCGGGACTAGTTATGAGCAGTTCTTC. It is translated as CSVTGTSYEQFF.

The chain employs TRBV7-6 and TRBJ1-1, with D hard to call. Germline values: CDR1 SGHVS, CDR2 FNYEAQ. The CDR3 loop spans 13 amino acids. The V and J ends lost 6 bases and 0 bases respectively, with 8 bases between them. The CDR3: CASRIGMNTEAFF. DNA of the CDR3: TGTGCCAGCAGAATTGGCATGAACACTGAAGCTTTCTTT.

The V and J genes are TRBV7-9 and TRBJ2-1, with a weak D call TRBD2 (6 bases). V was shortened by 1 base and J by 9 bases, with 13 bases between the two germline ends. The CDR3 contains 14 residues. Germline-derived CDR1 and CDR2 are SEHNR and FQNEAQ (reference sequence). CDR3 bases: TGTGCCAGCAGCTTAGAGGCGGGATTCATTGAGCAGTTCTTC. This gives the protein CASSLEAGFIEQFF.

The rearrangement uses TRBV30 and TRBJ2-5; D unresolved. V lost 2 bases and J 2 bases, leaving 3 bases between the germline ends. The CDR3 runs 11 residues. Germline V gene sequence: CDR1 GTSNPN, CDR2 SVGIG (reference sequence). The CDR3 nucleotides are TGTGCCTGGAGTCGACAAGAGACCCAGTACTTC. This translates into CAWSRQETQYF.

The V gene is TRBV4-1, the J gene TRBJ2-4; possible D gene TRBD1, 6 bases. Trimming removed 1 base at V and 3 bases at J, with 10 bases between. This CDR3 spans 15 amino acids. CDR1 is MGHRA, CDR2 YSYEKL, per germline. The CDR3 DNA reads TGCGCCAGCAGCCAAGGGGGGCTAAGCAAAAACATTCAGTACTTC. Translating gives CASSQGGLSKNIQYF.

This clone appeared a few times. V and J are TRBV4-1 and TRBJ1-5; TRBD1 is a possible D gene (5 bases). The V and J ends lost 0 bases and 7 bases respectively, with 16 bases between them. Germline lookup yields CDR1 MGHRA and CDR2 YSYEKL. The length of the CDR3 is 16 residues. CDR3 sequence: CASSQDRTPGGQPQHF. Written as DNA, the CDR3 is TGCGCCAGCAGCCAAGATCGAACCCCGGGGGGACAGCCCCAGCATTTT.

The V call is TRBV5-1, the J call TRBJ1-4, with 8 nucleotides matching TRBD1. Germline trimming cut 0 bases from V and 4 bases from J; bases unmatched to any gene: 5. The CDR3 length is 16 residues. Looked up from germline, CDR1 is SGHRS and CDR2 is YFSETQ. In DNA form, the CDR3 reads TGCGCCAGCAGCTTGGACGGACAGGGCCGTAATGAAAAACTGTTTTTT. Translation: CASSLDGQGRNEKLFF.